The rows below give T cell receptor beta chains drawn from one sample of a study of vaccination and CD4 T cells after COVID-19. Using its own MiXCR run on the PCR reads, TCRdb lists one record per CDR3 protein. The table includes about 18,000 distinct CDR3 sequences, around two thirds detected once. These TCRs are of unknown antigen specificity. The specimen was CD4+ T cells from blood, cultured in vitro. Every receptor here comes from a human donor who had recovered from COVID-19. Both conserved end residues are part of each CDR3. A D gene is named only where the DNA matches it firmly. A row's size may be missing; if present it is once, few, many or a size class.

clone size: -; V gene: TRBV7-8; J gene: TRBJ1-1; CDR3 length: 14; D gene: -; CDR3 protein: CASSLGSFYTEAFF; CDR3 DNA: TGTGCCAGCAGCTTAGGGTCTTTCTACACTGAAGCTTTCTTT
clone size: -; V gene: TRBV6-1; J gene: TRBJ2-3; CDR3 length: 17; D gene: -; CDR3 protein: CASSEQGGPQGVGTQYF; CDR3 DNA: TGTGCCAGCAGTGAGCAAGGGGGACCGCAAGGTGTGGGTACGCAGTATTTT
clone size: -; V gene: TRBV7-2; J gene: TRBJ1-2; CDR3 length: 13; D gene: -; CDR3 protein: CASSPRAGYGYTF; CDR3 DNA: TGTGCCAGCAGCCCCCGGGCGGGTTATGGCTACACCTTC
clone size: few; V gene: TRBV10-3; J gene: TRBJ2-2; CDR3 length: 14; D gene: -; CDR3 protein: CAISEGGGTGELFF; CDR3 DNA: TGTGCCATCAGTGAGGGCGGAGGGACCGGGGAGCTGTTTTTT
clone size: -; V gene: TRBV28; J gene: TRBJ2-4; CDR3 length: 16; D gene: TRBD2; CDR3 protein: CASSSSGRPAKNIQYF; CDR3 DNA: TGTGCCAGCAGTTCTAGCGGGAGGCCGGCCAAAAACATTCAGTACTTC
clone size: -; V gene: TRBV20-1; J gene: TRBJ2-1; CDR3 length: 13; D gene: TRBD2; CDR3 protein: CSPRGLATNEQFF; CDR3 DNA: TGCAGTCCTCGTGGACTAGCGACAAATGAGCAGTTCTTC
clone size: -; V gene: TRBV20-1; J gene: TRBJ2-7; CDR3 length: 12; D gene: -; CDR3 protein: CSANNRVNEQYF; CDR3 DNA: TGCAGTGCAAACAACAGGGTAAACGAGCAGTACTTC
clone size: once; V gene: TRBV6-2/TRBV6-3; J gene: TRBJ1-1; CDR3 length: 15; D gene: -; CDR3 protein: CASSYDRGLNTEAFF; CDR3 DNA: TGTGCCAGCAGTTACGATCGGGGTCTGAACACTGAAGCTTTCTTT
clone size: -; V gene: TRBV7-2; J gene: TRBJ1-3; CDR3 length: 15; D gene: -; CDR3 protein: CASSSGPLSGNTIYF; CDR3 DNA: TGTGCCAGCAGCTCAGGACCGCTCTCTGGAAACACCATATATTTT
clone size: -; V gene: TRBV7-2; J gene: TRBJ1-5; CDR3 length: 13; D gene: -; CDR3 protein: CASSTGVPQPQHF; CDR3 DNA: TGTGCCAGCAGCACAGGCGTCCCTCAGCCCCAGCATTTT
clone size: -; V gene: TRBV4-1; J gene: TRBJ2-7; CDR3 length: 14; D gene: -; CDR3 protein: CASSPQRGVGEQYF; CDR3 DNA: TGCGCCAGCAGCCCCCAGAGGGGGGTGGGCGAGCAGTACTTC
clone size: -; V gene: TRBV4-3; J gene: TRBJ1-2; CDR3 length: 15; D gene: -; CDR3 protein: CASSQTPRESYGYTF; CDR3 DNA: TGCGCCAGCAGCCAAACTCCCAGGGAGTCCTATGGCTACACCTTC
clone size: -; V gene: TRBV11-2; J gene: TRBJ1-1; CDR3 length: 14; D gene: -; CDR3 protein: CASSPNNLNTEAFF; CDR3 DNA: TGTGCCAGCAGCCCGAACAACCTGAACACTGAAGCTTTCTTT
clone size: few; V gene: TRBV24-1; J gene: TRBJ1-2; CDR3 length: 16; D gene: -; CDR3 protein: CATSDFGGQGSAGYTF; CDR3 DNA: TGTGCCACCAGTGATTTTGGGGGGCAGGGGTCGGCTGGCTACACCTTC
clone size: -; V gene: TRBV3-1; J gene: TRBJ2-1; CDR3 length: 14; D gene: -; CDR3 protein: CASSQTGSYNEQFF; CDR3 DNA: TGTGCCAGCAGCCAGACTGGATCTTACAATGAGCAGTTCTTC
clone size: -; V gene: TRBV6-1; J gene: TRBJ1-2; CDR3 length: 14; D gene: TRBD1; CDR3 protein: CASRDREGPYGYTF; CDR3 DNA: TGTGCCAGCAGGGACAGGGAAGGGCCCTATGGCTACACCTTC